This T cell receptor (beta chain) was identified in a study of siplizumab effects on memory and regulatory T cells. Study observations and caveats: Apparently key alloresponse contributors, naive T cells also seemed more diverse than memory cells.

On this clone itself: Its antigen is still unknown.

Assay: immunoSEQ multiplex PCR; the TCRdb copy retains only in-frame clones and omits some. Of 90,000 to 110,000 clones listed, about 91% are singletons. V lost 4 bases and J 9 bases, leaving 9 bases between the germline ends. CDR1 is SGHAT, CDR2 FQNNGV, per germline. The CDR3 runs 11 residues. This TCR derives from a human donor in good health. The source material was Tregs sorted from blood. The rearrangement uses TRBV11-2 and TRBJ2-5, with D perhaps given as TRBD1 or TRBD2 (5 bases each). CDR3 coding DNA: TGTGCCAGCAGCTGGGGGACGCCCCAGTACTTC. Protein: CASSWGTPQYF.